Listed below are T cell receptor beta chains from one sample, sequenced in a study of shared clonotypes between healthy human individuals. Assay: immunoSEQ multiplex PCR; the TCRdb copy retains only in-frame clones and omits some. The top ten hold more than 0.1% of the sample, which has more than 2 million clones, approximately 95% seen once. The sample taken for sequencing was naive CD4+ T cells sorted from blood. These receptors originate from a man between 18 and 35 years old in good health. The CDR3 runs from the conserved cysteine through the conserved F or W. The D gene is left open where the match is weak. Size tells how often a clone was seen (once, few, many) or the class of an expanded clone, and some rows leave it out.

cdr3_nt: TGTGCCAGCTCACCACCGGCGGGGGGCGCGAACTATGGCTACACCTTC
cdr3_aa: CASSPPAGGANYGYTF
clone_size: .
d_call: .
j_call: TRBJ1-2
v_call: TRBV18
cdr3_length: 16

cdr3_nt: TGCGCCAGCAGCCCCCAGGGGTTAACTAATGAAAAACTGTTTTTT
cdr3_aa: CASSPQGLTNEKLFF
clone_size: .
d_call: .
j_call: TRBJ1-4
v_call: TRBV5-1
cdr3_length: 15

cdr3_nt: TGTGCCAGCACCCCTCTAGCCGGGTACAATGAGCAGTTCTTC
cdr3_aa: CASTPLAGYNEQFF
clone_size: .
d_call: .
j_call: TRBJ2-1
v_call: TRBV5-4
cdr3_length: 14

cdr3_nt: TGTGCCATCAGTGCCGGGTACGAGCAGTACTTC
cdr3_aa: CAISAGYEQYF
clone_size: .
d_call: .
j_call: TRBJ2-7
v_call: TRBV10-3
cdr3_length: 11

cdr3_nt: TGTGCCAGCAGCCCCCGACAGGTTCCGTACGAGCAGTACTTC
cdr3_aa: CASSPRQVPYEQYF
clone_size: .
d_call: .
j_call: TRBJ2-7
v_call: TRBV7-9
cdr3_length: 14

cdr3_nt: TGCGCCAGCAGCCTAAAATTGCCAGGGGGGGACGCAACTAATGAAAAACTGTTTTTT
cdr3_aa: CASSLKLPGGDATNEKLFF
clone_size: .
d_call: TRBD1
j_call: TRBJ1-4
v_call: TRBV4-3
cdr3_length: 19

cdr3_nt: TGTGCCTCAAGACGGGGGCGCGAGCAGTACTTC
cdr3_aa: CASRRGREQYF
clone_size: .
d_call: .
j_call: TRBJ2-7
v_call: TRBV30
cdr3_length: 11

cdr3_nt: TGTGCCAGCTCCCCCCGGTTGGGCGGGAACACTGAAGCTTTCTTT
cdr3_aa: CASSPRLGGNTEAFF
clone_size: once
d_call: .
j_call: TRBJ1-1
v_call: TRBV18
cdr3_length: 15

cdr3_nt: TGTGCCAGCAGCTTAGAAGTGAATGAGCAGTTCTTC
cdr3_aa: CASSLEVNEQFF
clone_size: .
d_call: .
j_call: TRBJ2-1
v_call: TRBV7-8
cdr3_length: 12

cdr3_nt: TGTGCCAGCTCCCCACCCGTACTTAACTATGGCTACACCTTC
cdr3_aa: CASSPPVLNYGYTF
clone_size: .
d_call: .
j_call: TRBJ1-2
v_call: TRBV18
cdr3_length: 14

cdr3_nt: TGCGCCAGCAGCCAGACCGGGACGGTGACCTACGAGCAGTACTTC
cdr3_aa: CASSQTGTVTYEQYF
clone_size: .
d_call: .
j_call: TRBJ2-7
v_call: TRBV4-1
cdr3_length: 15

cdr3_nt: TGTGCCAGCAGTCACACTCGACTAGCGGAGTACTTC
cdr3_aa: CASSHTRLAEYF
clone_size: .
d_call: TRBD2
j_call: TRBJ2-4
v_call: TRBV6-6
cdr3_length: 12

cdr3_nt: TGTGCCAGCTCCAACCAAGAGACCCAGTACTTC
cdr3_aa: CASSNQETQYF
clone_size: .
d_call: .
j_call: TRBJ2-5
v_call: TRBV11-2
cdr3_length: 11

cdr3_nt: TGTGCCAGCAGCTTGGGGCTTGGGGTTCGCCCCTATGGCTACACCTTC
cdr3_aa: CASSLGLGVRPYGYTF
clone_size: once
d_call: .
j_call: TRBJ1-2
v_call: TRBV5-6
cdr3_length: 16

cdr3_nt: TGTGCCAGCAGTGGTCAGCGACCCGATATTGGTCCCCTCCACTTT
cdr3_aa: CASSGQRPDIGPLHF
clone_size: .
d_call: .
j_call: TRBJ1-6
v_call: TRBV2
cdr3_length: 15

cdr3_nt: TGCGCCAGCAGCCGGACAGGGGGAACGGGTGAAAAACTGTTTTTT
cdr3_aa: CASSRTGGTGEKLFF
clone_size: .
d_call: TRBD1
j_call: TRBJ1-4
v_call: TRBV5-1
cdr3_length: 15

cdr3_nt: TGTGCCATCAGAGAGGGACTTTTTACTGAAGCTTTCTTT
cdr3_aa: CAIREGLFTEAFF
clone_size: .
d_call: .
j_call: TRBJ1-1
v_call: TRBV10-3
cdr3_length: 13

cdr3_nt: TGTGCCAGCAGCTCGGATCTAAATGAAAAACTGTTTTTT
cdr3_aa: CASSSDLNEKLFF
clone_size: .
d_call: .
j_call: TRBJ1-4
v_call: TRBV5-6
cdr3_length: 13

cdr3_nt: TGTGCCAGCAGCTTCCCGGGGACAGTCAGCGGCCAGTACTTC
cdr3_aa: CASSFPGTVSGQYF
clone_size: .
d_call: TRBD1
j_call: TRBJ2-5
v_call: TRBV5-6
cdr3_length: 14

cdr3_nt: TGTGCCAGTATGGAGGGGGGGAGGAATCAGCCCCAGCATTTT
cdr3_aa: CASMEGGRNQPQHF
clone_size: .
d_call: .
j_call: TRBJ1-5
v_call: TRBV19
cdr3_length: 14

cdr3_nt: TGCGCCAGCAGCTTGGGGATAGCGGGGGGCCTTACGGAGACCCAGTACTTC
cdr3_aa: CASSLGIAGGLTETQYF
clone_size: .
d_call: TRBD2
j_call: TRBJ2-5
v_call: TRBV5-1
cdr3_length: 17

cdr3_nt: TGTGCCAGCAGTCCCCGCCAGGGGGCTCCCAATGAGCAGTTCTTC
cdr3_aa: CASSPRQGAPNEQFF
clone_size: .
d_call: TRBD1
j_call: TRBJ2-1
v_call: TRBV27
cdr3_length: 15

cdr3_nt: TGTGCCAGCAGCCAGGGGAACGGCTACAATCAGCCCCAGCATTTT
cdr3_aa: CASSQGNGYNQPQHF
clone_size: .
d_call: .
j_call: TRBJ1-5
v_call: TRBV7-9
cdr3_length: 15

cdr3_nt: TGCGCCAGCAGCTTGGGGCCACAGGGGAGCCAAGAGACCCAGTACTTC
cdr3_aa: CASSLGPQGSQETQYF
clone_size: once
d_call: TRBD1
j_call: TRBJ2-5
v_call: TRBV5-1
cdr3_length: 16

cdr3_nt: TGTGCCAGCGAGGGGAGCTACGAGCAGTACTTC
cdr3_aa: CASEGSYEQYF
clone_size: .
d_call: .
j_call: TRBJ2-7
v_call: TRBV5-6
cdr3_length: 11

cdr3_nt: TGTGCCATCGGACTGGACTACAATGAGCAGTTCTTC
cdr3_aa: CAIGLDYNEQFF
clone_size: .
d_call: .
j_call: TRBJ2-1
v_call: TRBV2
cdr3_length: 12

cdr3_nt: TGTGCCAGCAGCAAAGCTGCCCCGCAGGACTACGAGCAGTACTTC
cdr3_aa: CASSKAAPQDYEQYF
clone_size: .
d_call: .
j_call: TRBJ2-7
v_call: TRBV21-1
cdr3_length: 15

cdr3_nt: TGTGCCTGGAGTGTTAGCGGGGGGACCGGGGAGCTGTTTTTT
cdr3_aa: CAWSVSGGTGELFF
clone_size: once
d_call: TRBD2
j_call: TRBJ2-2
v_call: TRBV30
cdr3_length: 14

cdr3_nt: TGTGCCTGGAGTGTTTACCGGACTAGCGGTTACTCCTACGAGCAGTACTTC
cdr3_aa: CAWSVYRTSGYSYEQYF
clone_size: .
d_call: TRBD2
j_call: TRBJ2-7
v_call: TRBV30
cdr3_length: 17

cdr3_nt: TGTGCCAGCAGCTTAGCTCTCGGAAGCAATCAGCCCCAGCATTTT
cdr3_aa: CASSLALGSNQPQHF
clone_size: .
d_call: .
j_call: TRBJ1-5
v_call: TRBV11-2
cdr3_length: 15

cdr3_nt: TGTGCCATAACTACCGGGACTAGCGGCACAGATACGCAGTATTTT
cdr3_aa: CAITTGTSGTDTQYF
clone_size: .
d_call: TRBD2
j_call: TRBJ2-3
v_call: TRBV10-3
cdr3_length: 15

cdr3_nt: TGTGCCAGCAGCTCGACAGGGAGCGGCTACACCTTC
cdr3_aa: CASSSTGSGYTF
clone_size: .
d_call: TRBD1
j_call: TRBJ1-2
v_call: TRBV5-6
cdr3_length: 12

cdr3_nt: TGTGCCAGCAGCCCGCGGGGGACTAGCGGGAGTCAGGAGACCCAGTACTTC
cdr3_aa: CASSPRGTSGSQETQYF
clone_size: .
d_call: TRBD2
j_call: TRBJ2-5
v_call: TRBV13
cdr3_length: 17

cdr3_nt: TGTGCCAGCAGACACTTGAACACTGAAGCTTTCTTT
cdr3_aa: CASRHLNTEAFF
clone_size: .
d_call: .
j_call: TRBJ1-1
v_call: TRBV6-1
cdr3_length: 12

cdr3_nt: TGTGCCTGGAGTGGAGTCAGGGGGCAAGATACGCAGTATTTT
cdr3_aa: CAWSGVRGQDTQYF
clone_size: few
d_call: TRBD1
j_call: TRBJ2-3
v_call: TRBV30
cdr3_length: 14

cdr3_nt: TGTGCCAGCAGTGAATTATCGTATATCGGGACTGAAGCTTTCTTT
cdr3_aa: CASSELSYIGTEAFF
clone_size: .
d_call: .
j_call: TRBJ1-1
v_call: TRBV2
cdr3_length: 15

cdr3_nt: TGTGCCAGCAGCACGGGGACTAGAACTGAAGAGACCCAGTACTTC
cdr3_aa: CASSTGTRTEETQYF
clone_size: .
d_call: TRBD2
j_call: TRBJ2-5
v_call: TRBV9
cdr3_length: 15

cdr3_nt: TGTGCCAGCAGCCGGACTAGCGGGAGGGGCTCTTCAGATACGCAGTATTTT
cdr3_aa: CASSRTSGRGSSDTQYF
clone_size: .
d_call: TRBD2
j_call: TRBJ2-3
v_call: TRBV7-2
cdr3_length: 17

cdr3_nt: TGTGCCGGGAAACAGGGGGGACGGGAAAAACTGTTTTTT
cdr3_aa: CAGKQGGREKLFF
clone_size: .
d_call: TRBD1
j_call: TRBJ1-4
v_call: TRBV30
cdr3_length: 13

cdr3_nt: TGTGCCAGCAGCACTCAGGTGCCGGCCAACGTCCTGACTTTC
cdr3_aa: CASSTQVPANVLTF
clone_size: .
d_call: .
j_call: TRBJ2-6
v_call: TRBV11-2
cdr3_length: 14

cdr3_nt: TGCGCCAGCAGCCAGGGCGGACAGGGGTTTTCGGATACGCAGTATTTT
cdr3_aa: CASSQGGQGFSDTQYF
clone_size: .
d_call: TRBD1
j_call: TRBJ2-3
v_call: TRBV4-3
cdr3_length: 16

cdr3_nt: TGTGCCAGCAGTGAACGTTGGGCCAGGGACACTGAAGCTTTCTTT
cdr3_aa: CASSERWARDTEAFF
clone_size: .
d_call: .
j_call: TRBJ1-1
v_call: TRBV6-1
cdr3_length: 15

cdr3_nt: TGTGCCAGCAGTGAGTTCTTGAGCACAGATACGCAGTATTTT
cdr3_aa: CASSEFLSTDTQYF
clone_size: .
d_call: .
j_call: TRBJ2-3
v_call: TRBV25-1
cdr3_length: 14

cdr3_nt: TGTGCCAGCAGTCAAAGACAAAATGGCAATCAGCCCCAGCATTTT
cdr3_aa: CASSQRQNGNQPQHF
clone_size: .
d_call: .
j_call: TRBJ1-5
v_call: TRBV6-6
cdr3_length: 15

cdr3_nt: TGTGCCAGCAGCCCACAGGAGGTCGGCGAGCAGTACTTC
cdr3_aa: CASSPQEVGEQYF
clone_size: .
d_call: .
j_call: TRBJ2-7
v_call: TRBV14
cdr3_length: 13

cdr3_nt: TGCGCCAGCAGTGACGGTCGGTTAAATGAAAAACTGTTTTTT
cdr3_aa: CASSDGRLNEKLFF
clone_size: .
d_call: .
j_call: TRBJ1-4
v_call: TRBV10-2
cdr3_length: 14

cdr3_nt: TGTGCCAGCATCCGAGGGGGTGAAGAGACCCAGTACTTC
cdr3_aa: CASIRGGEETQYF
clone_size: .
d_call: .
j_call: TRBJ2-5
v_call: TRBV2
cdr3_length: 13

cdr3_nt: TGTGCCAGCAGCCGACGACCCGACAGGGAGGGCGGCTACACCTTC
cdr3_aa: CASSRRPDREGGYTF
clone_size: .
d_call: .
j_call: TRBJ1-2
v_call: TRBV21-1
cdr3_length: 15

cdr3_nt: TGTGCCAGCAGCTTAGCGCGAGACCAAGAGACCCAGTACTTC
cdr3_aa: CASSLARDQETQYF
clone_size: .
d_call: .
j_call: TRBJ2-5
v_call: TRBV7-9
cdr3_length: 14

cdr3_nt: TGTGCCAGCAGTGAGCGGGAAAGGTTCGGCTATGGCTACACCTTC
cdr3_aa: CASSERERFGYGYTF
clone_size: .
d_call: .
j_call: TRBJ1-2
v_call: TRBV2
cdr3_length: 15

cdr3_nt: TGTGCCAGCAGCTTGGCCCAGGGAGCGGACGAGCAGTACTTC
cdr3_aa: CASSLAQGADEQYF
clone_size: .
d_call: .
j_call: TRBJ2-7
v_call: TRBV5-4
cdr3_length: 14

cdr3_nt: TGTGCCAGCAGTGATGGACTAGGGGAGACCCAGTACTTC
cdr3_aa: CASSDGLGETQYF
clone_size: .
d_call: TRBD2
j_call: TRBJ2-5
v_call: TRBV6-1
cdr3_length: 13

cdr3_nt: TGCAGCGCAAAGAATTTTCGACAGGGGCCCTTCATGAACACTGAAGCTTTCTTT
cdr3_aa: CSAKNFRQGPFMNTEAFF
clone_size: .
d_call: TRBD1
j_call: TRBJ1-1
v_call: TRBV29-1
cdr3_length: 18

cdr3_nt: TGTGCCAGCAGCTTACTAGCCAGGAGCCAAGAGACCCAGTACTTC
cdr3_aa: CASSLLARSQETQYF
clone_size: .
d_call: .
j_call: TRBJ2-5
v_call: TRBV7-9
cdr3_length: 15

cdr3_nt: TGTGCCAGCAGTCAATGGACGGGATCACCCCTCCACTTT
cdr3_aa: CASSQWTGSPLHF
clone_size: once
d_call: .
j_call: TRBJ1-6
v_call: TRBV6-5
cdr3_length: 13

cdr3_nt: TGTGCCTCCGCTAGCGGGAGGGTCTTTGAAAACACCGGGGAGCTGTTTTTT
cdr3_aa: CASASGRVFENTGELFF
clone_size: few
d_call: TRBD2
j_call: TRBJ2-2
v_call: TRBV30
cdr3_length: 17

cdr3_nt: TGTGCCAGTAGGATTTCGACAGGGGGTATATCTGAGGAAAAACTGTTTTTT
cdr3_aa: CASRISTGGISEEKLFF
clone_size: .
d_call: TRBD1
j_call: TRBJ1-4
v_call: TRBV19
cdr3_length: 17